This is a list of T cell receptor beta chains from one sample in a study of T-cell memory formation after mild COVID-19. TCRdb re-called the 5' RACE reads with MiXCR, one entry per CDR3 protein. Here the sample spans roughly 580,000 distinct CDR3 sequences, around 17% being singletons. Sequencing input: PBMCs or a T cell subset sorted from them (not recorded which). The source of these receptors is an adult woman who had mild COVID-19 (a few samples of this study predate the infection). Cell type and time point are not known. Both conserved end residues are part of each CDR3. The order of the fields is D gene, J gene, clone size, V gene, CDR3 protein, CDR3 DNA. D genes are given only for firm matches. A row's size may be missing; if present it is once, few, many or a size class.

d_gene: .; j_gene: TRBJ1-5; abundance: .; v_gene: TRBV12-3/TRBV12-4; CDR3aa: CASRLAGVTDQPQHF; CDR3nt: TGTGCCAGCAGACTGGCAGGGGTGACGGATCAGCCCCAGCATTTT
d_gene: .; j_gene: TRBJ1-2; abundance: .; v_gene: TRBV24-1; CDR3aa: CATSDPLNSYGYTF; CDR3nt: TGTGCCACCAGTGATCCCCTAAACAGCTATGGCTACACCTTC
d_gene: TRBD2; j_gene: TRBJ2-5; abundance: few; v_gene: TRBV7-2; CDR3aa: CASSPGRGSGRSETQYF; CDR3nt: TGTGCCAGCAGCCCCGGGCGTGGTAGCGGGAGGTCGGAGACCCAGTACTTC
d_gene: TRBD1; j_gene: TRBJ2-3; abundance: .; v_gene: TRBV7-3; CDR3aa: CASSLIGTGKADTQYF; CDR3nt: TGTGCCAGCAGCTTAATCGGGACAGGGAAGGCAGATACGCAGTATTTT
d_gene: TRBD2; j_gene: TRBJ2-7; abundance: .; v_gene: TRBV4-2; CDR3aa: CASSQGTSGRNEQYF; CDR3nt: TGTGCCAGCAGCCAAGGGACTAGCGGGAGAAACGAGCAGTACTTC
d_gene: .; j_gene: TRBJ1-1; abundance: few; v_gene: TRBV29-1; CDR3aa: CRGDLNTEAFF; CDR3nt: TGCAGGGGTGACCTGAACACTGAAGCTTTCTTT
d_gene: .; j_gene: TRBJ1-3; abundance: few; v_gene: TRBV6-1; CDR3aa: CASGDVSSGNTIYF; CDR3nt: TGTGCCAGTGGGGACGTCTCCTCTGGAAACACCATATATTTT
d_gene: TRBD1; j_gene: TRBJ1-2; abundance: many; v_gene: TRBV10-2; CDR3aa: CASSLTGGNYGYTF; CDR3nt: TGCGCCAGCAGCCTGACAGGGGGCAACTATGGCTACACCTTC
d_gene: .; j_gene: TRBJ2-7; abundance: few; v_gene: TRBV18; CDR3aa: CASSPWDIPSYEQYF; CDR3nt: TGTGCCAGCTCACCCTGGGACATCCCCTCCTACGAGCAGTACTTC
d_gene: .; j_gene: TRBJ1-6; abundance: .; v_gene: TRBV27; CDR3aa: CASSFSGLGSPLHF; CDR3nt: TGTGCCAGCAGTTTCAGCGGTCTAGGCTCACCCCTCCACTTT
d_gene: .; j_gene: TRBJ2-3; abundance: few; v_gene: TRBV7-9; CDR3aa: CASSLTRLVPDTQYF; CDR3nt: TGTGCCAGCAGCTTAACGAGACTGGTGCCGGATACGCAGTATTTT
d_gene: .; j_gene: TRBJ2-2; abundance: .; v_gene: TRBV4-2; CDR3aa: CASSLGTSFDTGELFF; CDR3nt: TGTGCCAGCAGCCTGGGGACAAGTTTCGACACCGGGGAGCTGTTTTTT
d_gene: TRBD1; j_gene: TRBJ1-4; abundance: .; v_gene: TRBV15; CDR3aa: CATSREDRFDEKLFF; CDR3nt: TGTGCCACCAGCAGAGAGGACAGGTTCGATGAAAAACTGTTTTTT
d_gene: TRBD1; j_gene: TRBJ2-5; abundance: few; v_gene: TRBV29-1; CDR3aa: CSVEDFGWRTGDQETQYF; CDR3nt: TGCAGCGTTGAAGATTTCGGGTGGAGGACAGGCGATCAAGAGACCCAGTACTTC
d_gene: .; j_gene: TRBJ1-5; abundance: .; v_gene: TRBV10-3; CDR3aa: CAISDRMVGNQPQHF; CDR3nt: TGTGCCATCAGTGATCGAATGGTGGGGAATCAGCCCCAGCATTTT
d_gene: .; j_gene: TRBJ2-3; abundance: many; v_gene: TRBV29-1; CDR3aa: CSVKGGITDTQYF; CDR3nt: TGCAGCGTTAAAGGAGGCATTACAGATACGCAGTATTTT
d_gene: .; j_gene: TRBJ2-7; abundance: few; v_gene: TRBV5-4; CDR3aa: CASRPSGIYEQYF; CDR3nt: TGTGCCAGCAGACCCTCGGGGATCTACGAGCAGTACTTC
d_gene: .; j_gene: TRBJ1-1; abundance: few; v_gene: TRBV20-1; CDR3aa: CSARRWGAYEAFF; CDR3nt: TGCAGTGCTAGGAGGTGGGGGGCCTATGAAGCTTTCTTT
d_gene: .; j_gene: TRBJ1-5; abundance: few; v_gene: TRBV7-3; CDR3aa: CASSSSPGMAQHF; CDR3nt: TGTGCCAGCAGCTCCTCCCCGGGGATGGCCCAGCATTTT
d_gene: .; j_gene: TRBJ2-5; abundance: few; v_gene: TRBV21-1; CDR3aa: CASSNKQGEGETQYF; CDR3nt: TGTGCCAGCAGCAACAAACAGGGTGAGGGAGAGACCCAGTACTTC
d_gene: .; j_gene: TRBJ1-2; abundance: .; v_gene: TRBV11-2; CDR3aa: CASSSTGENYGYTF; CDR3nt: TGTGCCAGCAGCTCTACAGGAGAGAACTATGGCTACACCTTC
d_gene: .; j_gene: TRBJ2-4; abundance: .; v_gene: TRBV20-1; CDR3aa: CSASRGALAKNIQYF; CDR3nt: TGCAGTGCTAGCAGAGGCGCGCTAGCCAAAAACATTCAGTACTTC
d_gene: .; j_gene: TRBJ1-4; abundance: .; v_gene: TRBV5-6; CDR3aa: CASSSGLQNEKLFF; CDR3nt: TGTGCCAGCAGCTCGGGACTGCAGAATGAAAAACTGTTTTTT
d_gene: .; j_gene: TRBJ2-6; abundance: few; v_gene: TRBV24-1; CDR3aa: CATSEPRPSSGANVLTF; CDR3nt: TGTGCCACCAGTGAACCCAGACCGAGCTCTGGGGCCAACGTCCTGACTTTC
d_gene: TRBD1; j_gene: TRBJ1-2; abundance: .; v_gene: TRBV30; CDR3aa: CAWRGPGQLHYGYTF; CDR3nt: TGTGCCTGGAGGGGACCGGGACAGCTTCATTATGGCTACACCTTC
d_gene: .; j_gene: TRBJ2-3; abundance: few; v_gene: TRBV28; CDR3aa: CASSLSPARDTQYF; CDR3nt: TGTGCCAGCAGTTTATCACCAGCCCGGGATACGCAGTATTTT